This is a list of T cell receptor beta chains from one sample in a study of regulatory T cells in long-lasting Graves disease. Via MiXCR, TCRdb re-called the multiplex PCR reads, giving one row per CDR3 protein. Among 200,000 to 250,000 distinct CDR3 sequences, less than 20% were seen once, and the ten largest hold about 11%. This sample was also put to use in a study of T cells in Graves' hyperthyroidism and ophthalmopathy.

The sample was peripheral blood mononuclear cells (PBMCs), taken at new diagnosis, from a patient treated with antithyroid drugs. All receptors derive from a woman in her twenties or thirties with Graves disease. The CDR3 runs from the conserved cysteine through the conserved F or W. The order of the fields is V gene, CDR3 protein.

V: TRBV28; CDR3: CASSATGLGYEQYF
V: TRBV30; CDR3: CAWKSRSYNSPLHF
V: TRBV20-1; CDR3: CSARDIQRYEQYF
V: TRBV6-5; CDR3: CASSYSDRNTEAFF
V: TRBV9; CDR3: CASSPPSGGGEETQYF
V: TRBV6-1; CDR3: CASRNAGGPYEQYF
V: TRBV30; CDR3: CAWSLSGSQETQYF
V: TRBV5-1; CDR3: CASSLVSGQMNTEAFF
V: TRBV27; CDR3: CASSFLLAGGQNEQFF
V: TRBV4-2; CDR3: CASSQDQPGGRGGYTF
V: TRBV28; CDR3: CASSNRIRAFF
V: TRBV30; CDR3: CAWSVPDRGGGGNQPQHF
V: TRBV28; CDR3: CASSIPVSMNTEAFF
V: TRBV28; CDR3: CASSPPGTHYGYTF
V: TRBV7-2; CDR3: CASSLLLGYQETQYF
V: TRBV11-2; CDR3: CASSLDYYGYTF
V: TRBV28; CDR3: CASTLRGGAFYEQYF
V: TRBV11-3; CDR3: CASSLDLLRTGGDGYTF
V: TRBV3-1; CDR3: CASSATRQRSGANVLTF
V: TRBV28; CDR3: CASSKQGSGANVLTF
V: TRBV12-3/TRBV12-4; CDR3: CASREDSLDTQYF
V: TRBV9; CDR3: CASSASGGLELFF
V: TRBV5-1; CDR3: CASSLAGKYTQYF
V: TRBV20-1; CDR3: CSVPGLAGGTGNQPQHF
V: TRBV7-3; CDR3: CASSFGQGDGYTF
V: TRBV28; CDR3: CASRDLAGGGYEQYF
V: TRBV18; CDR3: CASSPPGQVSNTQYF
V: TRBV20-1; CDR3: CSARAQRGDNEQFF
V: TRBV18; CDR3: CTSSSLPGTDSNQPQHF
V: TRBV6-5; CDR3: CASSSREPETQYF
V: TRBV2; CDR3: CASSRGQGANTEAFF
V: TRBV27; CDR3: CASSPHLTGANYGYTF
V: TRBV4-2; CDR3: CASSQEIAGAANTGELFF
V: TRBV12-3/TRBV12-4; CDR3: CASSLALKNTEAFF
V: TRBV20-1; CDR3: CSASRGGGNGELFF
V: TRBV11-3; CDR3: CASGGWNTEAFF
V: TRBV2; CDR3: CASSEGGSYGYTF
V: TRBV28; CDR3: CASSPISGMAEAFF
V: TRBV29-1; CDR3: CSVGASAEAFF
V: TRBV20-1; CDR3: CSASHPTEAFF
V: TRBV19; CDR3: CASSMEGQRRETQYF
V: TRBV11-2; CDR3: CASSSYTRDRGYEQYF
V: TRBV12-3/TRBV12-4; CDR3: CASIGLMNTEAFF
V: TRBV6-1; CDR3: CASSEGATGTYEQYF
V: TRBV2; CDR3: CAIPEWTLDTDTQYF
V: TRBV28; CDR3: CASSWGQGNSEAFF
V: TRBV4-3; CDR3: CASSQDPGKNTEAFF
V: TRBV15; CDR3: CATSLQGHTEAFF
V: TRBV6-6; CDR3: CASSYSSIKGTGRDQPQHF
V: TRBV4-1; CDR3: CASSQWDSLRYFF
V: TRBV5-1; CDR3: CASRGAGLAGPVAGELFF